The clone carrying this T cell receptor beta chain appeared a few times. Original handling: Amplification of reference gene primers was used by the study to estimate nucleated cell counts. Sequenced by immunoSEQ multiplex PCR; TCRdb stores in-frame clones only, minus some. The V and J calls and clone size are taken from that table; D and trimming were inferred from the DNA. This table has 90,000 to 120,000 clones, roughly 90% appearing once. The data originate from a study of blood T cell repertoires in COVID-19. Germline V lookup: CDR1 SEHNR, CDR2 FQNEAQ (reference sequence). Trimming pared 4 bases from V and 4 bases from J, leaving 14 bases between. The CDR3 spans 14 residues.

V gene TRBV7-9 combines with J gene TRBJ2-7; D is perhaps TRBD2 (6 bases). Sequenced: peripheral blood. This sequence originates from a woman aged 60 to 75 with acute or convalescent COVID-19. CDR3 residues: CASSSRGYYYEQYF. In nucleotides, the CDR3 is TGTGCCAGCAGCTCTCGGGGGTACTATTACGAGCAGTACTTC.